The TCR beta chain under discussion was sequenced for a study of CD8 T cells in Susac syndrome (dated by TCRdb to the late 2010s). About the investigation overall: Of the Susac syndrome patients who were sequenced, over five had clinically active disease and fewer than ten were in clinical remission. Susac syndrome patients were therapy-naive, on corticosteroids (some also receiving IVIg), or on IVIg alone at blood withdrawal. The study used repertoire sequencing to test whether antigen drove CD8+ T cell activation and differentiation in Susac syndrome. The clonality of the CD8+ T cell repertoire was compared across more than 9 healthy donors, roughly 14 Susac syndrome patients and around 16 multiple sclerosis patients. The paper as a whole reports these results and caveats: CD8+ repertoires in Susac syndrome showed clonal expansion, which was highest in CD8+ TEMRA cells and was greater in clinically active patients than in remitting patients. Over 15 and five Susac-specific public clones were found in the total CD8+ and CD8+ TEMRA repertoires, respectively. The study acknowledged that relatively few individuals were included in the TCR sequencing and HLA analysis.

Turning to this clonotype: The target of this receptor is not known. Base-call qualities are not available, and no considerably larger clone is one nucleotide away.

RNA was extracted using the RNeasy kit, and roughly 0.5 to 1 ug of the RNA was reverse transcribed with random hexamers. The immunoSEQ multiplex PCR assay, which covers 54 Vbeta and 13 Jbeta segments, was used to amplify TCR beta CDR3 regions. To correct PCR amplification bias, a synthetic template baseline was used for both primer optimization and computational correction. Per the original workflow: Reads were annotated to V, D and J genes per IMGT and analyzed with immunoSEQ Analyzer, keeping only productive sequences. Clonality was calculated as one minus the Shannon entropy normalized by log2 of the number of productive unique sequences. Public and private clones were assessed among the 100 most prevalent clones of each patient and control. Clones were defined as Susac-specific if absent from the healthy and MS cohorts, from 1052 published viral clones and from other ImmuneACCESS disease sequences. The raw public reads went through TCRdb reprocessing: fastp at Q25, MiXCR clone calling, in-frame beta chains kept. Each entry merges the rows of one CDR3 protein and shows their most common DNA and genes. V and J calls and clone size were set by TCRdb, not the authors. Within this sample are approximately 94,000 distinct CDR3 sequences, with approximately 95% of them counted one time only. In total, the top ten clones hold approximately 0.33% of the sample.

Reading the germline V gene gives CDR1 MGHRA and CDR2 YSYEKL. Measured from the cysteine to the phenylalanine, the CDR3 is 15 residues long. The only DNA kept is the CDR3, 45 bases in frame from the first base. The germline V end is reduced by 5 bases and the J end by 2 bases; junction bases left unmatched: 8. Peripheral blood CD8+ and CD4+ T cells from healthy donors, Susac syndrome patients and multiple sclerosis patients were profiled using high-throughput TCR beta sequencing. The Susac syndrome patients fulfilled recently defined diagnostic criteria for either definite or probable disease. CD8+ TEMRA cells were enriched by FACS, while bulk CD8+ and CD4+ T cells were purified by magnetic negative isolation. Blood was drawn into EDTA tubes, processed within 24 hours, and PBMCs were isolated by density gradient centrifugation. PBMCs intended for TCR sequencing were cryopreserved in liquid nitrogen and thawed later in a water bath at 37 degrees C. A purity of at least 90% was achieved for sorted or isolated CD4+, CD8+ and CD8+ TEMRA cells.

In this chain, TRBV4-1 is recombined with TRBJ2-5, and TRBD1 matches 7 of the central bases. Sequencing input: CD8+ T cells from PBMCs. The sequence was obtained from a human donor with Susac syndrome. The bases are TGCGCCAGCAGCACTTATGACAGGGAACAAGAGACCCAGTACTTC. Its protein product is CASSTYDREQETQYF.